The present T cell receptor beta chain was sequenced within a study of cytomegalovirus exposure and HLA in healthy donors. PCR amplification relied on 60 Vbeta primers (plus 13 Jbeta primers). Assay: immunoSEQ multiplex PCR; the TCRdb copy retains only in-frame clones and omits some. The table records roughly 160,000 clones, roughly 80% of them present only once. CDR1 ENHRY and CDR2 SYGVKD come from the germline V gene. Trimming took 6 bases from V and 6 from J, leaving 11 bases between them. This CDR3 comprises 12 residues. This receptor was taken from a man aged 25 to 45 in good health and CMV-seronegative. Sequencing used PBMCs. The V gene is TRBV10-3, the J gene TRBJ1-2; maybe TRBD1 (5 bases). The CDR3 nucleotides are TGTGCCATCAGAACAGGTTCCAATGGCTACACCTTC. Translated: CAIRTGSNGYTF.